What follows are 10 T cell receptor beta chains derived from one specimen sequenced in a study of vaccination and CD4 T cells after COVID-19. The treatment here: roughly 10-day PBMC culture with coronavirus spike peptide pools or control peptides (ViraFEST assay). According to the study, CD4+ T cells from the unexposed donor were gathered ahead of the COVID-19 pandemic (2011-2018). Cultured CD4+ T-cell DNA underwent Oncomine TCR Beta short-read sequencing. TCRdb re-called the PCR reads with MiXCR, one entry per CDR3 protein. The sample has 7,000 to 8,500 distinct CDR3 sequences, 50% to 65% seen once. These receptors lack a known antigen. The sequencing sample was made of CD4+ T cells from blood, cultured in vitro. The origin of the receptors is a human donor in good health.

The chain is built from TRBV12-3 or TRBV12-4 and TRBJ2-3; 8 positions match TRBD2. This CDR3 is built from 16 residues. V shed 6 bases, J shed 1 base, and the junction held 9 bases outside the gene matches. CDR3 DNA sequence: TGTGCCAGCAGCCGACAGACTAGCGTGGGCACAGATACGCAGTATTTT. Protein product: CASSRQTSVGTDTQYF.

This chain joins TRBV12-3 or TRBV12-4 and TRBJ2-5; 7 bases line up with TRBD1. J lost 8 bases, V lost 5 bases, and 11 bases had no gene match. The CDR3 covers 14 residues. Written as DNA, the CDR3 is TGTGCCAGCAGTACCGGGACAGCCATGGTAACCCAGTACTTC. It translates to CASSTGTAMVTQYF.

V is TRBV5-1 and J is TRBJ1-1; D call uncertain. V was cut by 3 bases and J by 1 base, with 10 bases left in between. Germline V gene lookup returns CDR1 SGHRS and CDR2 YFSETQ. The CDR3 has 14 amino acids. The CDR3 bases are TGCGCCAGCAGCTCCTTAACAGCGAACACTGAAGCTTTCTTT. Translated, it gives CASSSLTANTEAFF.

This chain links TRBV27 with TRBJ1-6, with TRBD1 as a possible D gene (6 bases). The CDR3 has 15 residues. With 9 bases removed from V and 7 bases from J, the gap between germline ends came to 19 bases. Per the germline V gene, CDR1 is MNHEY and CDR2 is SMNVEV (reference sequence). CDR3 nucleotide sequence: TGTGCCAGATTACTAGGGACACCAAAAAATTCACCCCTCCACTTT. Amino acid sequence: CARLLGTPKNSPLHF.

The chain carries TRBV12-3 or TRBV12-4 and TRBJ1-5, with a possible D match to TRBD1 (6 bases). This CDR3 is 16 amino acids long. Trimming left V 6 bases short and J 2 bases short, with 17 bases between. The CDR3 DNA reads as TGTGCCAGCAGGGCAGGGGCCGGCGGTGGCAATCAGCCCCAGCATTTT. Amino acid sequence: CASRAGAGGGNQPQHF.

The rearrangement joins TRBV2 to TRBJ2-1; 8 nucleotides match TRBD2. The V gene's germline CDR1 is SNHLY and CDR2 FYNNEI. The V gene end was trimmed by 7 bases and the J gene end by 9 bases; junction bases not matched to a gene: 14. This CDR3 comprises 15 residues. Here the CDR3 DNA reads TGTGCCAGCAACCCTAGCGGGTATCCTTCGTTTGAGCAGTTCTTC. Protein sequence: CASNPSGYPSFEQFF.

This chain connects TRBV19 to TRBJ1-2; D possibly corresponds to TRBD1 (5 bases). The CDR3 is made up of 15 amino acids. CDR1 and CDR2 (germline): LNHDA, SQIVND (reference sequence). V was shortened by 6 bases and J by 7 bases, with 21 bases between the two germline ends. The CDR3 DNA is TGTGCCAGTAGCCCCGGCGGGGGTTTCATCCGTGGCTACACCTTC. This codes for CASSPGGGFIRGYTF.

This rearrangement joins TRBV20-1 to TRBJ2-5; no definite D call. V was clipped by 6 bases and J by 2 bases, with 16 bases between them. CDR3 length: 14 residues. The germline V gene encodes CDR1 DFQATT and CDR2 SNEGSKA (reference sequence). Here the CDR3 DNA reads TGCAGTGCGCAGACCCGCCTGGGTCAAGAGACCCAGTACTTC. As protein: CSAQTRLGQETQYF.

This chain's CDR3 is CASSKPTGDLYGYTF. The CDR3 DNA follows: TGTGCCAGCAGCAAGCCGACAGGAGATCTCTATGGCTACACCTTC. V gene TRBV21-1 combines with J gene TRBJ1-2; no DNA check was done on the table's D call, TRBD1. TRBV21-1 is tagged as a pseudogene. The CDR3 consists of 15 residues.

The V and J genes are TRBV30 and TRBJ1-1; D is ambiguous. The CDR3 covers 15 residues. The V gene's germline CDR1 is GTSNPN and CDR2 SVGIG (reference sequence). V was clipped by 2 bases and J by 1 base, with 14 bases between them. The chain's CDR3 is CAWSRLVLTNTEAFF. The CDR3 coding sequence is TGTGCCTGGAGTCGCTTGGTTTTGACGAACACTGAAGCTTTCTTT.